The next 12 T cell receptor beta chains were all read from a single sample in a study of T cells in Graves' hyperthyroidism and ophthalmopathy. TCR beta CDR3 regions were amplified from RNA. Carried out on the TCR CDR3, a first-round RT-PCR used the HTBI primer set. Each CDR3 protein is one row after TCRdb ran MiXCR on the multiplex PCR reads. The sample consists of roughly 260,000 distinct CDR3 sequences, more than 14% of them appearing once. Sequencing was carried out using blood. The source of these receptors is a woman aged 40 to 49 with Graves' hyperthyroidism that later progressed to Graves' ophthalmopathy.

This clonotype was seen repeatedly, ten times or more. The V call is TRBV27, the J call TRBJ1-1, with D perhaps matching TRBD1 (6 bases). The V end was cut by 6 bases, the J end by 6 bases, with 17 bases between. The CDR3 sequence is 14 residues long. Looked up from germline, CDR1 is MNHEY and CDR2 is SMNVEV (reference sequence). The CDR3 DNA is TGTGCCAGCAGAGGGGGGGGGGGGCAAGCTGAAGCTTTCTTT. Amino acid sequence: CASRGGGGQAEAFF.

This sequence joins TRBV28 and TRBJ2-7; 11 bases are a match to TRBD1. With V trimmed by 6 bases and J by 6 bases, 4 bases remained unmatched. The V gene's germline CDR1 is MDHEN and CDR2 SYDVKM. This CDR3 spans 13 amino acids. CDR3 in amino acids: CASRDRGPFEQYF. CDR3 DNA: TGTGCCAGCAGGGACAGGGGGCCCTTCGAGCAGTACTTC. Full variable domain (missing parts from reference TRBV28 and TRBJ2-7): DVKVTQSSRYLVKRTGEKVFLECVQDMDHENMFWYRQDPGLGLRLIYFSYDVKMKEKGDIPEGYSVSREKKERFSLILESASTNQTSMYLCASRDRGPFEQYFGPGTRLTVT.

This clonotype came up many times. The V and J genes are TRBV5-1 and TRBJ2-7; D might be TRBD1 or TRBD2, each matching 5 bases. This CDR3 comprises 14 residues. Germline V gene sequence: CDR1 SGHRS, CDR2 YFSETQ. The ends were cut back, 4 bases at V and 5 bases at J, with 16 bases in the middle. The CDR3 spells CASSLQGVGDEQYF. CDR3 sequence (DNA): TGCGCCAGCAGCCTGCAGGGAGTTGGGGACGAGCAGTACTTC. Variable domain in full (rest from reference TRBV5-1 and TRBJ2-7): KAGVTQTPRYLIKTRGQQVTLSCSPISGHRSVSWYQQTPGQGLQFLFEYFSETQRNKGNFPGRFSGRQFSNSRSEMNVSTLELGDSALYLCASSLQGVGDEQYFGPGTRLTVT.

The sample holds many counts of this clonotype. The chain combines TRBV19 with TRBJ2-7; tentatively, D is TRBD1 (5 bases). The CDR3 is made up of 14 amino acids. Germline loops: CDR1 LNHDA, CDR2 SQIVND (reference sequence). V was trimmed by 1 base and J by 2 bases, leaving 9 bases between them. The CDR3 is CASSIGDRAYEQYF. CDR3 sequence (DNA): TGTGCCAGTAGTATAGGAGACAGAGCCTACGAGCAGTACTTC.

This chain uses TRBV2 with TRBJ1-6, with D tentatively TRBD1 (5 bases). This CDR3 spans 14 amino acids. Trimming shortened V by 6 bases and J by 10 bases, and 16 bases separated the two germline ends. Germline assignment: CDR1 SNHLY and CDR2 FYNNEI. The CDR3: CASRAPGGNSPLHF. CDR3 nucleotide sequence: TGTGCCAGCAGGGCGCCCGGGGGTAACTCACCCCTCCACTTT. Full variable domain (remainder filled in from reference TRBV2 and TRBJ1-6): EPEVTQTPSHQVTQMGQEVILRCVPISNHLYFYWYRQILGQKVEFLVSFYNNEISEKSEIFDDQFSVERPDGSNFTLKIRSTKLEDSAMYFCASRAPGGNSPLHFGNGTRLTVT.

This clonotype was recorded at least ten times. The chain uses TRBV27 and TRBJ1-5; no reliable D call. V lost 6 bases to trimming and J lost 0 bases, with 12 bases between them. CDR1 and CDR2 from the germline V gene are MNHEY and SMNVEV (reference sequence). There are 15 residues in the CDR3. CDR3 loop: CASSEGQLSNQPQHF. As DNA, the CDR3 is TGTGCCAGCAGCGAAGGGCAGCTTAGCAATCAGCCCCAGCATTTT.

This clonotype was recorded many times. V and J are TRBV7-9 and TRBJ2-5; D may be TRBD1 (5 bases). This CDR3 has 14 residues. V was clipped by 5 bases and J by 0 bases, with 10 bases between them. Germline V gives CDR1 SEHNR, CDR2 FQNEAQ (reference sequence). CDR3 DNA sequence: TGTGCCAGCAGCGCCGACAGTGACCAAGAGACCCAGTACTTC. Translating it yields CASSADSDQETQYF.

This clonotype came up many times. This chain joins TRBV6-1 and TRBJ2-1, with 9 bases that match TRBD1. Germline loops: CDR1 MNHNS, CDR2 SASEGT. The J segment lost 7 bases and the V segment lost 0 bases, leaving 7 bases of the junction unmatched. The CDR3 runs 16 residues. The CDR3 protein is CASSEAAGTGNNEQFF. The CDR3 region has the DNA TGTGCCAGCAGTGAAGCAGCCGGGACAGGGAATAATGAGCAGTTCTTC.

This clonotype was recorded at least ten times. The chain is built from TRBV15 and TRBJ1-3; no definite D call. Germline CDR1 and CDR2: LNHNV and YYDKDF (reference sequence). V was clipped by 6 bases and J by 3 bases, with 9 bases between them. CDR3 length: 13 amino acids. This CDR3 is CATRREGGNTIYF. The CDR3 nucleotides read TGTGCCACCAGGAGGGAAGGTGGAAACACCATATATTTT.

This clonotype was seen ten or more times. The J gene is TRBJ1-6, the V gene TRBV30; no clear D gene. V gave up 3 bases and J gave up 14 bases, with 14 bases separating them. This CDR3 is 12 amino acids long. Germline lookup yields CDR1 GTSNPN and CDR2 SVGIG (reference sequence). The CDR3 sequence: CAWRGEARTLHF. The CDR3 nucleotides read TGTGCCTGGAGAGGTGAGGCGAGAACCCTCCACTTT.

This sequence joins TRBV6-1 and TRBJ1-6; maybe TRBD1 (5 bases). The CDR3 sequence is 17 residues long. The V end lost 6 bases, the J end lost 7 bases, and 22 bases lay between the germline ends. Looked up from germline, CDR1 is MNHNS and CDR2 is SASEGT. In DNA form, the CDR3 reads TGTGCCAGCAGGCCAACAACCCGAGAGAGGGACAATTCACCCCTCCACTTT. This encodes CASRPTTRERDNSPLHF.

There are many counts of this clonotype. The CDR3 loop is CARRMVAATSYNEQFF. The CDR3 region has the DNA TGTGCCAGGAGAATGGTAGCGGCAACCTCCTACAATGAGCAGTTCTTC. The V and J genes are TRBV2 and TRBJ2-1; D might be TRBD2 (6 bases). Germline V gene sequence: CDR1 SNHLY, CDR2 FYNNEI. The CDR3 has 16 residues. Trimming removed 9 bases from V and 0 bases from J, with 18 bases in between.